This entry lists 24 T cell receptor beta chains sequenced from one sample in a study of shared clonotypes between healthy human individuals. Profiled with immunoSEQ multiplex PCR; TCRdb holds only in-frame clones, not every one. This sample yields about 690,000 clones, of which 90% are seen a single time; 34% belongs to the top ten. The sample taken for sequencing was memory CD8+ T cells from PBMCs. Regarding subset: CD45RO+ cells pooled with CCR7-negative TemRA cells. The receptors originated from a man in his late teens or twenties in good health. Some clones in this sample may be carry-over from other donors' samples.

This chain connects TRBV9 to TRBJ2-1; 9 bases map to TRBD1. Germline CDR1 reads SGDLS; CDR2 reads YYNGEE. Trimming cost V 4 bases and J 9 bases; bases outside gene matches: 8. This CDR3 is 14 amino acids long. The CDR3 loop is CASSPQGAYPEQFF. CDR3 in DNA: TGTGCCAGCAGCCCACAGGGGGCGTACCCTGAGCAGTTCTTC.

There are a few counts of this clone. This chain links TRBV7-9 with TRBJ1-5; tentative D call: TRBD1 (5 bases). Trimming removed 5 bases at V and 5 bases at J, with 13 bases between. Germline assignment: CDR1 SEHNR and CDR2 FQNEAQ (reference sequence). The length of the CDR3 is 14 residues. CDR3 DNA: TGTGCCAGCAGCGGGGGAGGGATTTATCAGCCCCAGCATTTT. Encoded protein: CASSGGGIYQPQHF.

J is TRBJ2-5 and V is TRBV20-1; a possible D gene is TRBD2 (5 bases). Germline V gene lookup returns CDR1 DFQATT and CDR2 SNEGSKA (reference sequence). This CDR3 spans 11 amino acids. V lost 3 bases and J 6 bases, leaving 8 bases between the germline ends. The CDR3 bases are TGCAGTGCTAGGACCGGGAAGACCCAGTACTTC. It yields the protein CSARTGKTQYF.

CDR3 DNA sequence: TGCGCCAGCAGCGATGAGGTGCAAACCTACGAGCAGTACTTC. Its translation: CASSDEVQTYEQYF. The gene calls are TRBV4-3 and TRBJ2-7, with no clear D. The germline gives CDR1 LGHNA, CDR2 YSLEER. CDR3 length equals 14 residues. Deletions cut 5 bases from V and 2 bases from J, with 13 bases between.

The rearrangement joins TRBV11-3 to TRBJ1-1; 7 nucleotides agree with TRBD1. This CDR3 has 16 residues. Germline-derived CDR1 and CDR2 are SGHNT and YENEEA. J lost 1 base, V lost 4 bases, and 9 bases had no gene match. The CDR3 sequence: CASSSRGDSGNTEAFF. DNA for the CDR3: TGTGCCAGCAGCTCGCGGGGGGACAGCGGGAACACTGAAGCTTTCTTT.

The chain recombines TRBV15 with TRBJ2-3; D might be TRBD2 (5 bases). Trimming pared 2 bases from V and 4 bases from J, leaving 13 bases between. Looked up from germline, CDR1 is LNHNV and CDR2 is YYDKDF (reference sequence). This CDR3 is built from 15 residues. The CDR3 DNA follows: TGTGCCACCAGCAGAAGCGGTTCTGCCTCAGATACGCAGTATTTT. This encodes CATSRSGSASDTQYF.

The CDR3 protein is CASSPRQEGAEAFF. The CDR3 nucleotides are TGTGCCAGCAGCCCGCGACAGGAGGGGGCTGAAGCTTTCTTT. The genes are TRBV7-9 and TRBJ1-1; D perhaps matches TRBD1 (6 bases). Per the germline V gene, CDR1 is SEHNR and CDR2 is FQNEAQ (reference sequence). The V and J ends lost 5 bases and 6 bases respectively, with 16 bases between them. There are 14 residues in the CDR3.

V gene TRBV2 combines with J gene TRBJ2-7; TRBD1 matches at 7 bases. Germline V CDR1 and CDR2: SNHLY, FYNNEI. Germline trimming cut 5 bases from V and 2 bases from J; bases unmatched to any gene: 6. The CDR3 runs to 14 residues. The CDR3 DNA reads TGTGCCAGCAGTACCGGGACAGAGGCCTACGAGCAGTACTTC. This encodes CASSTGTEAYEQYF.

This chain uses TRBV5-4 with TRBJ1-1, with D unclear. The CDR3 contains 17 residues. Germline V lookup: CDR1 SGHNT, CDR2 YYREEE (reference sequence). V was clipped by 2 bases and J by 3 bases, with 20 bases between them. CDR3 DNA: TGTGCCAGCAGCTTTCAGCCCAGCTCTGGGAGGGACACTGAAGCTTTCTTT. Protein: CASSFQPSSGRDTEAFF. The full variable domain, its missing parts supplied by reference TRBV5-4 and TRBJ1-1, is ETGVTQSPTHLIKTRGQQVTLRCSSQSGHNTVSWYQQALGQGPQFIFQYYREEENGRGNFPPRFSGLQFPNYSSELNVNALELDDSALYLCASSFQPSSGRDTEAFFGQGTRLTVV.

The chain joins TRBV7-3 to TRBJ2-1; D not resolved. The germline gives CDR1 SGHTA, CDR2 FQGTGA. V shed 5 bases and J shed 6 bases, with 8 bases lying between them. This CDR3 has 12 amino acids. CDR3 DNA sequence: TGTGCCAGCAGCCCGGACCTCAATGAGCAGTTCTTC. Translation gives CASSPDLNEQFF.

The V gene is TRBV7-2, the J gene TRBJ2-2; weak D call: TRBD2 (6 bases). Per germline, CDR1 SGHTA and CDR2 FQGNSA. The CDR3 consists of 15 residues. V shed 5 bases and J shed 3 bases, with 13 bases lying between them. CDR3 coding DNA: TGTGCCAGCAGCGTGGGACTGCCGCACACCGGGGAGCTGTTTTTT. Protein product: CASSVGLPHTGELFF.

This sequence joins TRBV10-3 and TRBJ1-5, with D possibly being TRBD1 (5 bases). The length of the CDR3 is 12 residues. Trimming removed 5 bases from V and 8 bases from J, with 10 bases in between. Germline lookup yields CDR1 ENHRY and CDR2 SYGVKD. The CDR3 DNA follows: TGTGCCATCAGTCGCGGAGGGGAGCCCCAGCATTTT. This gives the protein CAISRGGEPQHF.

This chain connects TRBV27 to TRBJ2-2; D may correspond to TRBD1 or TRBD2 (5 bases each). The V gene's germline CDR1 is MNHEY and CDR2 SMNVEV (reference sequence). V lost 7 bases and J lost 3, with 15 bases in between. This CDR3 contains 15 residues. Here the CDR3 reads CASTMWGPDTGELFF. DNA for the CDR3: TGTGCCAGCACCATGTGGGGACCCGACACCGGGGAGCTGTTTTTT.

Comments on this clone: The same CDR3 also results from other DNA sequences found in this sample. This CDR3 is CASSLAAGDEQYF. The CDR3 nucleotides read TGTGCCAGCAGCTTGGCGGCAGGGGACGAGCAGTACTTC. This chain links TRBV5-6 with TRBJ2-7, with D possibly TRBD1 on 6 matching bases. The V gene lost 0 bases and the J gene lost 5 bases, with 9 bases spanning the gap. The germline V gene has CDR1 SGHDT and CDR2 YYEEEE. The CDR3 has 13 residues.

This clone has a single count. This chain uses TRBV27 with TRBJ1-2, with unresolved D. Trimming took 6 bases from V and 4 from J, leaving 9 bases between them. The CDR3 has 12 residues. Germline lookup yields CDR1 MNHEY and CDR2 SMNVEV (reference sequence). In DNA form, the CDR3 reads TGTGCCAGCAGCGGGCGGGGCTATGGCTACACCTTC. Encoded protein: CASSGRGYGYTF.

This sequence joins TRBV15 and TRBJ2-1; tentative D call: TRBD2 (6 bases). Trimming pared 5 bases from V and 1 base from J, leaving 9 bases between. The CDR3 runs to 14 residues. Germline CDR1 LNHNV, CDR2 YYDKDF (reference sequence). CDR3: CATSGDWSYNEQFF. CDR3 sequence (DNA): TGTGCCACCAGCGGGGACTGGTCCTACAATGAGCAGTTCTTC.

V is TRBV7-9 and J is TRBJ2-3, with D possibly matching TRBD2 (5 bases). From germline, CDR1 is SEHNR and CDR2 FQNEAQ (reference sequence). V lost 3 bases, J lost 2 bases, and 12 bases lay in between. The CDR3 spans 15 residues. The CDR3 reads CASSLLVGNTDTQYF. The CDR3 coding sequence is TGTGCCAGCAGCTTGTTGGTCGGGAACACAGATACGCAGTATTTT. Together with reference TRBV7-9 and TRBJ2-3, the CDR3 gives the full variable domain: DTGVSQNPRHKITKRGQNVTFRCDPISEHNRLYWYRQTLGQGPEFLTYFQNEAQLEKSRLLSDRFSAERPKGSFSTLEIQRTEQGDSAMYLCASSLLVGNTDTQYFGPGTRLTVL.

The gene calls are TRBV28 and TRBJ1-5; TRBD1 might be the D (6 bases). Trimming cost V 1 base and J 0 bases, with 10 bases left between them. Germline V gene sequence: CDR1 MDHEN, CDR2 SYDVKM. This CDR3 has 16 amino acids. DNA of the CDR3: TGTGCCAGCAGTTTATTGGACAGCTATAGCAATCAGCCCCAGCATTTT. It yields the protein CASSLLDSYSNQPQHF.

The V and J genes are TRBV13 and TRBJ2-3, with TRBD2 identical over 9 bases. This CDR3 is 15 amino acids long. In germline, CDR1 is PRHDT, CDR2 FYEKMQ (reference sequence). The V and J ends lost 5 bases and 3 bases, in that order; junction bases with no gene match: 6. DNA for the CDR3: TGTGCCAGCAGCCGACTAGCGGCACTTACAGATACGCAGTATTTT. As protein: CASSRLAALTDTQYF.

In nucleotides, the CDR3 is TGTGCCAGCAGCCTCCGCCCGGCACAGGGGATTGGACCCCACGAGCAGTACTTC. Its protein is CASSLRPAQGIGPHEQYF. The V call is TRBV7-6, the J call TRBJ2-7; 7 bases are a match to TRBD1. Germline loops: CDR1 SGHVS, CDR2 FNYEAQ. V was pared by 5 bases and J by 5 bases, with 21 bases of the junction left unmatched. The CDR3 spans 18 residues.

This chain links TRBV7-6 with TRBJ2-2; a possible D gene is TRBD2 (6 bases). Germline V CDR1 and CDR2: SGHVS, FNYEAQ. The length of the CDR3 is 15 residues. V was trimmed by 1 base and J by 5 bases, leaving 11 bases between them. The CDR3 nucleotides read TGTGCCAGCAGCTTAGAGGCGGGAAGTACCGGGGAGCTGTTTTTT. It specifies CASSLEAGSTGELFF.

The rearrangement uses TRBV13 and TRBJ2-7, with TRBD1 matching 10 bases. CDR3 length: 14 residues. Per germline, CDR1 PRHDT and CDR2 FYEKMQ (reference sequence). With 5 bases clipped from V and 7 bases from J, the junction kept 8 bases outside the gene matches. DNA of the CDR3: TGTGCCAGCAGCGAGGGACAGGGGTGGAGGGAGCAGTACTTC. It encodes CASSEGQGWREQYF.

The chain carries TRBV7-2 and TRBJ2-7, with 9 bases lining up with TRBD2. V lost 4 bases and J lost 2; bases outside the gene matches: 9. The CDR3 sequence is 16 residues long. CDR1 and CDR2 (germline): SGHTA, FQGNSA. The CDR3: CASSSILAGGTYEQYF. The CDR3 nucleotides read TGTGCCAGCAGCTCCATACTAGCGGGTGGGACCTACGAGCAGTACTTC.

The V call is TRBV11-2, the J call TRBJ2-5, with D possibly TRBD2 on 6 matching bases. V gave up 0 bases and J gave up 5 bases, with 16 bases separating them. Germline CDR1 SGHAT, CDR2 FQNNGV. The CDR3 has 16 residues. The CDR3 nucleotides are TGTGCCAGCAGCTTAGAGGGAGGCATCTTTAGGGAGACCCAGTACTTC. Residues: CASSLEGGIFRETQYF.